This TCR beta chain was captured by sequencing in a study of T cell responses to AZD1222 COVID-19 vaccine. Study results and caveats: There were mostly white British donors and more females than males, and clonal diversity was possibly underestimated. Vaccine-associated CD4 TCRs ranged over spike, dominating at 160-218 and 743-854. Nearly half of unique spike-specific TCRs reportedly avoided B.1.351 and B.1.1.7 mutated regions.

The germline gives CDR1 KGHSH, CDR2 LQKENI. Trimming shortened V by 2 bases and J by 4 bases, and 20 bases separated the two germline ends. The CDR3 totals 18 residues. In regard to this clone: Its target is not known.

This table comes from immunoSEQ multiplex PCR, and its TCRdb copy is limited to in-frame clones, with some not included. This repertoire shows about 150,000 clones, around 90% found once; its top ten account for roughly 7.5%. Source: peripheral blood, taken 28 days after the second dose of the MenACWY control vaccine. The TCR was taken from an adult who received the MenACWY meningococcal vaccine as a control. V usage is TRBV18 and J usage is TRBJ2-2; D may be TRBD2 (6 bases). The CDR3 coding sequence is TGTGCCAGCTCACCAAATCAGGGACGCCGGAGGGGCACCGGGGAGCTGTTTTTT. It yields the protein CASSPNQGRRRGTGELFF.